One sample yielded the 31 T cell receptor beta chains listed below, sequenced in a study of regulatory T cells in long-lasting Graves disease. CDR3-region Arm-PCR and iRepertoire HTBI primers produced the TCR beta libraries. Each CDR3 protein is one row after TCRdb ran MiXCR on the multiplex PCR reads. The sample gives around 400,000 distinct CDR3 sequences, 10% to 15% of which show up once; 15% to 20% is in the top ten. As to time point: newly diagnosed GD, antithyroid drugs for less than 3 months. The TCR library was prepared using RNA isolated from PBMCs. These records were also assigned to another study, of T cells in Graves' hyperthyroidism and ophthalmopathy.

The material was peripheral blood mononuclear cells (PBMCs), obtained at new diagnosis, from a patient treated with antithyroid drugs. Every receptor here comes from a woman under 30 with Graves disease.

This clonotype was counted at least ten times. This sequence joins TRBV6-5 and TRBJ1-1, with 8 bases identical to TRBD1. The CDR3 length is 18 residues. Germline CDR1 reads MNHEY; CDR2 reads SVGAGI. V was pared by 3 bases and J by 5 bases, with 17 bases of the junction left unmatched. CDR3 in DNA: TGTGCCAGCAGTTATAGGCTACGAGCAGGGGGCGCGAGGACTGAAGCTTTCTTT. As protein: CASSYRLRAGGARTEAFF.

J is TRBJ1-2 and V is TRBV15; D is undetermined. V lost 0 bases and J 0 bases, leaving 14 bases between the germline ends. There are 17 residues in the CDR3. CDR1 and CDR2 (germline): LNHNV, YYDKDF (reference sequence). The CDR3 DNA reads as TGTGCCACCAGCAGAGATTCGTCCAGCTCCACTAACTATGGCTACACCTTC. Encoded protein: CATSRDSSSSTNYGYTF.

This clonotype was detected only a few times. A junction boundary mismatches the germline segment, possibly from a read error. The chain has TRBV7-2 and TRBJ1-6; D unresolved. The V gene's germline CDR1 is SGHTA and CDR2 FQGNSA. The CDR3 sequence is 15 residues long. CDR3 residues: CASSLVSGPDSPLHF. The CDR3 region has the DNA TGCGCCAGCAGCTTAGTCAGTGGGCCTGATTCACCCCTCCACTTT. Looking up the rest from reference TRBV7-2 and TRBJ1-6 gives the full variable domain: GAGVSQSPSNKVTEKGKDVELRCDPISGHTALYWYRQSLGQGLEFLIYFQGNSAPDKSGLPSDRFSAERTGGSVSTLTIQRTQQEDSAVYLCASSLVSGPDSPLHFGNGTRLTVT.

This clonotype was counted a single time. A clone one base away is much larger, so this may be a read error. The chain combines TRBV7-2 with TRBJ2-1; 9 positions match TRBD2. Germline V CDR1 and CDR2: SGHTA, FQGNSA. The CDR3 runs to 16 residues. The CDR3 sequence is CVSSIPGLAPFNEQFF. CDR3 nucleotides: TGTGTCAGCAGCATCCCGGGACTAGCACCTTTCAATGAGCAGTTCTTC.

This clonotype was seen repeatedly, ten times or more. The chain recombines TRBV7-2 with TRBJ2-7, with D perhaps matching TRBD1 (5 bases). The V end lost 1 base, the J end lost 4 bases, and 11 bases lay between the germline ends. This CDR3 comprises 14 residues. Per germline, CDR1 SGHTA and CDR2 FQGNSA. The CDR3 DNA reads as TGTGCCAGCAGCTTAGGGCCAGGGCAGTACGAGCAGTACTTC. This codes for CASSLGPGQYEQYF.

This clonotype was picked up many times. The CDR3 DNA is TGTGCCAGCAGCTTGTCCCCCGACAGCTTGAACACTGAAGCTTTCTTT. This translates into CASSLSPDSLNTEAFF. V and J are TRBV5-5 and TRBJ1-1; tentative D call: TRBD1 (5 bases). V was shortened by 1 base and J by 0 bases, with 13 bases between the two germline ends. This CDR3 spans 16 amino acids. Looked up from germline, CDR1 is SGHKS and CDR2 is YYEKEE (reference sequence).

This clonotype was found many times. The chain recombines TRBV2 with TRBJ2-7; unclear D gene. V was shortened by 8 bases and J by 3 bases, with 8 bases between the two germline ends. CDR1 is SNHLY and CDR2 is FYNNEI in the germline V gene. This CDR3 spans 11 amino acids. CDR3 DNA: TGTGCCAGCGCGCCGGGCTACGAGCAGTACGTC. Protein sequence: CASAPGYEQYV.

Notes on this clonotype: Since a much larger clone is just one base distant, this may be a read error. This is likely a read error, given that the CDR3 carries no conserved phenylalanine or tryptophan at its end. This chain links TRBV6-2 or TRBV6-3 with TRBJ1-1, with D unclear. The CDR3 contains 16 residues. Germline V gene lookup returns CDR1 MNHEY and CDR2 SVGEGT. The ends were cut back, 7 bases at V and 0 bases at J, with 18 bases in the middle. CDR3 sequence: CASTQIAGRVNTEAFL. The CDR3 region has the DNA TGTGCCAGCACCCAAATTGCCGGGCGGGTGAACACTGAAGCTTTCCTT.

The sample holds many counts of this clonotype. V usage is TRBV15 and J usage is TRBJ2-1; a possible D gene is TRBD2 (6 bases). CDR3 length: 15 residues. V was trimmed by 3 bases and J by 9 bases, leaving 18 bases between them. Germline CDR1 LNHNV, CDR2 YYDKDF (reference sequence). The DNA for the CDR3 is TGTGCCACCAGCAGGGGCGGGACCCCAGTGGGTGAGCAGTTCTTC. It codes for CATSRGGTPVGEQFF. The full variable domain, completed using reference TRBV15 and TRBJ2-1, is DAMVIQNPRYQVTQFGKPVTLSCSQTLNHNVMYWYQQKSSQAPKLLFHYYDKDFNNEADTPDNFQSRRPNTSFCFLDIRSPGLGDTAMYLCATSRGGTPVGEQFFGPGTRLTVL.

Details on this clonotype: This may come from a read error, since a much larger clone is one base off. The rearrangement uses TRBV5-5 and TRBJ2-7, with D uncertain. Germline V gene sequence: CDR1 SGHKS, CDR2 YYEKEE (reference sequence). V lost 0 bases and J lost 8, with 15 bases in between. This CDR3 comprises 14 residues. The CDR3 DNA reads TGTGCCAGCAGCTTGGAGCTGGGGTCCCACAAGCAGTACTTC. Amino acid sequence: CASSLELGSHKQYF.

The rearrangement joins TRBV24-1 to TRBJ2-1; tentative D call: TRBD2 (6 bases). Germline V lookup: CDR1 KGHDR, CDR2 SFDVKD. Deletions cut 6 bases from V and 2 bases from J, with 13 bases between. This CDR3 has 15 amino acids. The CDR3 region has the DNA TGTGCCACCAGTAAACGGGAGTGCGCCTACAATGAGCAGTTCTTC. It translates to CATSKRECAYNEQFF.

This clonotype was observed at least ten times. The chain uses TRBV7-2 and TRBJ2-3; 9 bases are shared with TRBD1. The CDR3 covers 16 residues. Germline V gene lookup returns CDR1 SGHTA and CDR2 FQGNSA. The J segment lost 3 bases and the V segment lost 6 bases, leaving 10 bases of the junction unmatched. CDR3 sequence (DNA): TGTGCCAGCAGTTGGACCTCAGGACAGGGGACAGATACGCAGTATTTT. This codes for CASSWTSGQGTDTQYF.

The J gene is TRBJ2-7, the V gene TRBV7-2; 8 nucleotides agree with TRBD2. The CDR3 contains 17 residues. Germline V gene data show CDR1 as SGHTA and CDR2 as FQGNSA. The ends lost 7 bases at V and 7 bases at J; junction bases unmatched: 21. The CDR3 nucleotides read TGTGCCAGCACCCGAAACCCCCAGCGGGAGCGCCGGGGGGAGCAGTACTTC. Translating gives CASTRNPQRERRGEQYF.

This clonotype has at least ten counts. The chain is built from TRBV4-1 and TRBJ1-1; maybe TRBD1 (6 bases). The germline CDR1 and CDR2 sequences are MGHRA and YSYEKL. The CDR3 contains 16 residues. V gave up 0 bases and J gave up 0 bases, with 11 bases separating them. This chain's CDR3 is CASSQDQGLMNTEAFF. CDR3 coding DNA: TGCGCCAGCAGCCAAGATCAGGGGTTGATGAACACTGAAGCTTTCTTT.

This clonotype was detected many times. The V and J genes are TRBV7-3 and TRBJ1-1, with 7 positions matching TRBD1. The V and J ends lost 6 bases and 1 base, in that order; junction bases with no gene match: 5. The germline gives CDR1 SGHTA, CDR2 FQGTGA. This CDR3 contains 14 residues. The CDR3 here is CASSEGAGNTEAFF. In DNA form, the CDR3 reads TGTGCCAGCAGTGAGGGGGCGGGGAACACTGAAGCTTTCTTT.

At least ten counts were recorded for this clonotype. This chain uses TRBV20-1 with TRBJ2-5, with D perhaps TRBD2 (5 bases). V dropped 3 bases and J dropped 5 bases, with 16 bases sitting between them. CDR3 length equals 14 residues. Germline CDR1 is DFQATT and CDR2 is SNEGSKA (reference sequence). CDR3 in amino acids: CSASLGLHGETQYF. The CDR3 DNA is TGCAGTGCTAGCCTAGGACTGCACGGGGAGACCCAGTACTTC.

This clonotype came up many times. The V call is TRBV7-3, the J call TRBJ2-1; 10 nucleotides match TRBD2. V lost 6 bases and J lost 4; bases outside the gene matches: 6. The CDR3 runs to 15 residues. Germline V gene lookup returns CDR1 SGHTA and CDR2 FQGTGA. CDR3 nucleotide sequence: TGTGCCAGCAGTCTAACTAGCGGGGCTTACAATGAGCAGTTCTTC. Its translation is CASSLTSGAYNEQFF.

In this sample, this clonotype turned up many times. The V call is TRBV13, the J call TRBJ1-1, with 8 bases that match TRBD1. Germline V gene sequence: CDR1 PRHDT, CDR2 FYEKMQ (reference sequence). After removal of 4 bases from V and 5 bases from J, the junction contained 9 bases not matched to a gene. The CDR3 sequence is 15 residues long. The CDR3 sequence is CASSSGQGLGTEAFF. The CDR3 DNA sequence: TGTGCCAGCAGCTCCGGACAGGGTCTCGGTACTGAAGCTTTCTTT.

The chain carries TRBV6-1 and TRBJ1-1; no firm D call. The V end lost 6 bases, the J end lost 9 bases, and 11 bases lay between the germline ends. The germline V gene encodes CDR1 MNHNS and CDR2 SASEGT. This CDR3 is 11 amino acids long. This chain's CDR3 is CASSEGIKAFF. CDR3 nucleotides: TGTGCCAGCAGCGAGGGCATCAAAGCTTTCTTT.

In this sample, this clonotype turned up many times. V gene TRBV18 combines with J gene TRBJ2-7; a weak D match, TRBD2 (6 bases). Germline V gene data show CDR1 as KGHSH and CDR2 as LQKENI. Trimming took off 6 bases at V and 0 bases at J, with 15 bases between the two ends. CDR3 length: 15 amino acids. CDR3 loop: CASSPGWEDSYEQYF. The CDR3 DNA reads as TGTGCCAGCTCCCCTGGGTGGGAGGACTCCTACGAGCAGTACTTC.

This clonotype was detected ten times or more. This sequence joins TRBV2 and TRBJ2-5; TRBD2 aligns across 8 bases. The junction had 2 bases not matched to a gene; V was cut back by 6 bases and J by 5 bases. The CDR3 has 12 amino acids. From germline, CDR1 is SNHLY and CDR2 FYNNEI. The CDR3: CASSRGGETQYF. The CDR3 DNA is TGTGCCAGCAGCCGGGGGGGTGAGACCCAGTACTTC.

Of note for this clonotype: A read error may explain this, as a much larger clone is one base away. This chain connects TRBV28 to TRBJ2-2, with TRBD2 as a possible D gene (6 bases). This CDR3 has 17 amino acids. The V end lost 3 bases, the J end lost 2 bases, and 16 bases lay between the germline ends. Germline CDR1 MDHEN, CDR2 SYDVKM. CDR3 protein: CASSFRLTGTNTGELFF. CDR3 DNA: TGTGCCAGCAGTTTCAGACTAACGGGGACTAACACCGGGGAGCTGTTTTTT.

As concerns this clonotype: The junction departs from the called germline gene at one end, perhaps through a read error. The CDR3 DNA follows: TGTGCCAGCAGCACCTCTTGGGGGAGCAGTGCCTTC. It specifies CASSTSWGSSAF. The chain uses TRBV12-3 or TRBV12-4 and TRBJ1-2, with D possibly being TRBD1 (5 bases). This CDR3 contains 12 residues.

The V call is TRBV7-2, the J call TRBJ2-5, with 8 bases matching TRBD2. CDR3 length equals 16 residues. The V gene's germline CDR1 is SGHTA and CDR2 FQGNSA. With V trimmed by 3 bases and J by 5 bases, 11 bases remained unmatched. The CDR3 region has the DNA TGTGCCAGCAGCTTTAGGGCCAGCGGGAGCAGGGAGACCCAGTACTTC. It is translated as CASSFRASGSRETQYF.

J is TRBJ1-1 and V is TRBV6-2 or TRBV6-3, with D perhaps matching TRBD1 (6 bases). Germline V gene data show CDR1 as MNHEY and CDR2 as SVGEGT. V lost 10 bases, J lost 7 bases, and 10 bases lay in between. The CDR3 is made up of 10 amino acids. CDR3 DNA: TGTGCCACCGGGGGCGGTGAAGCTTTCTTT. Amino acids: CATGGGEAFF.

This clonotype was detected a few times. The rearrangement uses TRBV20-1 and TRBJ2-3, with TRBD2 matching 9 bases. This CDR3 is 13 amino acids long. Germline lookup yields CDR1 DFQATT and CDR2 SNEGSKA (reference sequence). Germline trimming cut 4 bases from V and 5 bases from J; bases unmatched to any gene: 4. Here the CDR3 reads CSATSGARDTQYF. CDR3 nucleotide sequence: TGCAGTGCTACTAGCGGGGCTAGAGATACGCAGTATTTT.

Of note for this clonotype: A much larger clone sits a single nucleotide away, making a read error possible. The CDR3 loop reads CARSLMGGNEQFF. The CDR3 region has the DNA TGTGCCCGCAGCTTAATGGGGGGCAATGAGCAGTTCTTC. This chain uses TRBV7-9 with TRBJ2-5; perhaps TRBD2 as D (6 bases). The J call may be incorrect, as the DNA end agrees better with TRBJ2-1. The CDR3 loop spans 13 amino acids. The germline V gene has CDR1 SEHNR and CDR2 FQNEAQ (reference sequence).

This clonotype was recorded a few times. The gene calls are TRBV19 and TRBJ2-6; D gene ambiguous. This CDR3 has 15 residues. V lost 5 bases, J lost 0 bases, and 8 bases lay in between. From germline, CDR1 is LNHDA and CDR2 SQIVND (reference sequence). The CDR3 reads CASSVRNSGANVLTF. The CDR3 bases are TGTGCCAGTAGTGTCAGAAACTCTGGGGCCAACGTCCTGACTTTC.

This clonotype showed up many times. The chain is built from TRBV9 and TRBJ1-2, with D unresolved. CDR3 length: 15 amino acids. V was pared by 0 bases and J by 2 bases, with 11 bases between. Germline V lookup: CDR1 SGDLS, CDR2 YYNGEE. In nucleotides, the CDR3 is TGTGCCAGCAGCGTAGGAGCGACCTCCAACTATGGCTACACCTTC. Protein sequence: CASSVGATSNYGYTF.

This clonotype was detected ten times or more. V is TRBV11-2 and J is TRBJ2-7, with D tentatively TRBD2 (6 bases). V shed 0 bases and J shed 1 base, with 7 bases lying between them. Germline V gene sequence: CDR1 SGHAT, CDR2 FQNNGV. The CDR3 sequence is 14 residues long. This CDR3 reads CASSLEGTSYEQYF. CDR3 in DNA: TGTGCCAGCAGCTTAGAAGGGACTTCCTACGAGCAGTACTTC. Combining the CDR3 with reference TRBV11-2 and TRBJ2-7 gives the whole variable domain EAGVAQSPRYKIIEKRQSVAFWCNPISGHATLYWYQQILGQGPKLLIQFQNNGVVDDSQLPKDRFSAERLKGVDSTLKIQPAKLEDSAVYLCASSLEGTSYEQYFGPGTRLTVT.

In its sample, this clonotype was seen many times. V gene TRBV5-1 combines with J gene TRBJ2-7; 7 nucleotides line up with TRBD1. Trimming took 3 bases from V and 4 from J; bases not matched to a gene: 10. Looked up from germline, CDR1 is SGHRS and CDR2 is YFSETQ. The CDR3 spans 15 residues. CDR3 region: CASSWRTGQAYEQYF. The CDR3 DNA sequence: TGCGCCAGCAGCTGGAGGACAGGCCAAGCGTACGAGCAGTACTTC.